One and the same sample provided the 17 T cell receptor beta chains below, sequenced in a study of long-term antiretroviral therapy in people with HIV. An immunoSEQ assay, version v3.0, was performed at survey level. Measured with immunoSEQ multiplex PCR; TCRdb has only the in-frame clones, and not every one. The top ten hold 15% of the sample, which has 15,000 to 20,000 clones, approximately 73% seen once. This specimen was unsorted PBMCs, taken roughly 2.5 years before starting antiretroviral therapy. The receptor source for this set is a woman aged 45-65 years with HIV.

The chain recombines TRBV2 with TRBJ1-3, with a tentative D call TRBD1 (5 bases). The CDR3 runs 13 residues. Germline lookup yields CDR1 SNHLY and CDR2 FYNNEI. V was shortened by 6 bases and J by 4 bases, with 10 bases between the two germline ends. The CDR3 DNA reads TGTGCCAGCAGACGGGACTCCGGAAACACCATATATTTT. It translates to CASRRDSGNTIYF. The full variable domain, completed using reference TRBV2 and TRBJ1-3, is EPEVTQTPSHQVTQMGQEVILRCVPISNHLYFYWYRQILGQKVEFLVSFYNNEISEKSEIFDDQFSVERPDGSNFTLKIRSTKLEDSAMYFCASRRDSGNTIYFGEGSWLTVV.

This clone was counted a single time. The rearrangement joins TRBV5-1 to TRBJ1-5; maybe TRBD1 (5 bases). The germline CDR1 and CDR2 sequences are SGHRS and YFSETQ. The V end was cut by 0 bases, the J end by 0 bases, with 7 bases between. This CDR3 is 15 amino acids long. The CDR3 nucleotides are TGCGCCAGCAGCTTGGGACAGAATAGCAATCAGCCCCAGCATTTT. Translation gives CASSLGQNSNQPQHF.

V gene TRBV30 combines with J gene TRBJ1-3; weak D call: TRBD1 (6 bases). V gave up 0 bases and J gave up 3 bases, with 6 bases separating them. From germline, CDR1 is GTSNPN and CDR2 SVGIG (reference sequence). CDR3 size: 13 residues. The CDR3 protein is CAWSVQGGNTIYF. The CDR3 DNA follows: TGTGCCTGGAGTGTACAGGGTGGAAACACCATATATTTT.

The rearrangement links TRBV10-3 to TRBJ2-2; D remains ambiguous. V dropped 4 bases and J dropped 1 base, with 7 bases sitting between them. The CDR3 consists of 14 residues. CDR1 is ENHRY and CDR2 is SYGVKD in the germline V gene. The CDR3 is CAISVGKNTGELFF. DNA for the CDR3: TGTGCCATCAGTGTAGGGAAGAACACCGGGGAGCTGTTTTTT.

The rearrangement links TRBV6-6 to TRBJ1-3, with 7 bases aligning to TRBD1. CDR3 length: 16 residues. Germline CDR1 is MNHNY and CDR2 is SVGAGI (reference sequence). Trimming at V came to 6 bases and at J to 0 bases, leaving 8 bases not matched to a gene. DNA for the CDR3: TGTGCCAGCAGACCAACGACAGGGACCTCTGGAAACACCATATATTTT. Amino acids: CASRPTTGTSGNTIYF.

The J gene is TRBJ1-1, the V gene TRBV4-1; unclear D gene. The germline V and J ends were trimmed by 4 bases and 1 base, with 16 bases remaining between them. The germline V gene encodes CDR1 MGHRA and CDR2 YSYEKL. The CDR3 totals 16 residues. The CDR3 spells CASSLRDFTGNTEAFF. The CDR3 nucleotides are TGCGCCAGCAGCCTACGCGATTTTACGGGGAACACTGAAGCTTTCTTT.

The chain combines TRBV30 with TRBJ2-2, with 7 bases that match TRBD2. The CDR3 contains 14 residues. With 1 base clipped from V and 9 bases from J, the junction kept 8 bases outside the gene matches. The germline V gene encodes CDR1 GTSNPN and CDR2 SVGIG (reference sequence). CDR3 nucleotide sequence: TGTGCCTGGAGTGGTGGACTAGTGATTAGGGAGCTGTTTTTT. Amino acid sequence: CAWSGGLVIRELFF.

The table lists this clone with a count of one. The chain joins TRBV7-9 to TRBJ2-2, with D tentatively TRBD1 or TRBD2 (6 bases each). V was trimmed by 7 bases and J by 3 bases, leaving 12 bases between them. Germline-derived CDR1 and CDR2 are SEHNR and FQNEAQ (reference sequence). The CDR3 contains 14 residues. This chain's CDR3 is CASNSGGDTGELFF. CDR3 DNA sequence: TGTGCCAGCAACTCCGGGGGCGACACCGGGGAGCTGTTTTTT.

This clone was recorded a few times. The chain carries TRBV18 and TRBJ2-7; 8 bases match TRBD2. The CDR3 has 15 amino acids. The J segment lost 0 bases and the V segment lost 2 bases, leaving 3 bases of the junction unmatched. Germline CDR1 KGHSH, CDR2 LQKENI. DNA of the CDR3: TGTGCCAGCTCACCATCGGGGGGGCTCTCCTACGAGCAGTACTTC. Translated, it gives CASSPSGGLSYEQYF. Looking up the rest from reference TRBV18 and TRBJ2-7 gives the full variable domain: NAGVMQNPRHLVRRRGQEARLRCSPMKGHSHVYWYRQLPEEGLKFMVYLQKENIIDESGMPKERFSAEFPKEGPSILRIQQVVRGDSAAYFCASSPSGGLSYEQYFGPGTRLTVT.

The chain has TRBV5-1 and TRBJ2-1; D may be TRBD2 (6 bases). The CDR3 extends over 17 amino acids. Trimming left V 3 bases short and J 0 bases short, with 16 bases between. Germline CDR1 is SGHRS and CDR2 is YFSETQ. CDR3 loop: CASSSRDSSNSYNEQFF. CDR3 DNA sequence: TGCGCCAGCAGCTCCCGGGACTCTTCTAACTCCTACAATGAGCAGTTCTTC.

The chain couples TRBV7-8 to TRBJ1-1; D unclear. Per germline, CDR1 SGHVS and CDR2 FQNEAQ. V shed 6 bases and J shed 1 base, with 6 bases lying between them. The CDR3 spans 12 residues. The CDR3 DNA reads TGTGCCAGCAGGTTGTGGAACACTGAAGCTTTCTTT. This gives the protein CASRLWNTEAFF.

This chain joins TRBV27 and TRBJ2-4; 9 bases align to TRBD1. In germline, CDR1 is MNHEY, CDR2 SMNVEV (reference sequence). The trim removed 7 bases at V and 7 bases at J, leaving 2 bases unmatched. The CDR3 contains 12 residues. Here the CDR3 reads CASNDRGNIQYF. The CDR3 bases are TGTGCCAGCAACGACAGGGGGAACATTCAGTACTTC.

The DNA for the CDR3 is TGTGCCAGCAGTCCTAGGGGCGGGAGAGAGTCACCCCTCCACTTT. As protein: CASSPRGGRESPLHF. V and J are TRBV6-6 and TRBJ1-6; D is possibly TRBD1 (5 bases). Trimming cost V 5 bases and J 10 bases, with 18 bases left between them. The germline V gene has CDR1 MNHNY and CDR2 SVGAGI (reference sequence). The CDR3 length is 15 residues.

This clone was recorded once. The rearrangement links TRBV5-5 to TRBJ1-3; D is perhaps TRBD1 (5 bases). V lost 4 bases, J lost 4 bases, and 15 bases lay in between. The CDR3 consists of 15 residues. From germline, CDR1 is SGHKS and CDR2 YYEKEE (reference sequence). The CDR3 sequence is CASSLGVVSGNTIYF. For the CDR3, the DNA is TGTGCCAGCAGCCTGGGGGTGGTATCCGGAAACACCATATATTTT.

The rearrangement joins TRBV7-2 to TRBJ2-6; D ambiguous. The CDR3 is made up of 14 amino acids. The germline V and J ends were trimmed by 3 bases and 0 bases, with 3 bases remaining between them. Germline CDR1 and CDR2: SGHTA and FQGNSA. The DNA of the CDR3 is TGTGCCAGCAGCTTTGACTCTGGGGCCAACGTCCTGACTTTC. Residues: CASSFDSGANVLTF.

The CDR3 DNA sequence: TGTGCCAGCAGGAGACTACAGGGAGGGCAGGGCGGGGAGCTGTTTTTT. The encoded protein is CASRRLQGGQGGELFF. The chain recombines TRBV27 with TRBJ2-2; the D gene is possibly TRBD2 (7 bases). The CDR3 sequence is 16 residues long. Germline CDR1 and CDR2: MNHEY and SMNVEV (reference sequence). Trimming pared 6 bases from V and 7 bases from J, leaving 21 bases between.

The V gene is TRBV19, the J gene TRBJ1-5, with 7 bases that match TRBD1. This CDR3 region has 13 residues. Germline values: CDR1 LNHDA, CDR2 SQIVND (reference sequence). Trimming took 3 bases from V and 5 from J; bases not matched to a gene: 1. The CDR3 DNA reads TGTGCCAGTAGTATGGGACAGTATCAGCCCCAGCATTTT. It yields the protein CASSMGQYQPQHF.